What follows are 9 T cell receptor beta chains derived from one specimen sequenced in a study of blood T cells in healthy people across ages. It was with a sample-barcoded 5' primer and a J-beta primer mix that a second PCR of roughly 7 to 12 cycles was run. One entry per CDR3 protein results from TCRdb running MiXCR on the 5' RACE reads. The sample shows roughly 1,100,000 distinct CDR3 sequences, less than 25% of them seen only once. These records were also assigned to another study, of T cells of mothers and their children.

Sequenced input: blood. The origin of the receptors is a girl aged 2 to 9 in good health.

The gene calls are TRBV12-3 or TRBV12-4 and TRBJ2-5; D not resolved. This CDR3 region has 16 residues. Between the trimmed V and J ends, which lost 2 bases and 3 bases, there was a span of 16 bases. The CDR3 DNA is TGTGCCAGCAGTTTATATGGTGGGCGCTGGGAAGAGACCCAGTACTTC. Protein product: CASSLYGGRWEETQYF.

This clonotype was seen only a few times. V usage is TRBV19 and J usage is TRBJ2-5; 9 nucleotides line up with TRBD1. The J call may be in error: the DNA end matches TRBJ2-1 better. Germline-derived CDR1 and CDR2 are LNHDA and SQIVND (reference sequence). This CDR3 spans 13 amino acids. The CDR3 DNA is TGTGCCAGTAGTTTGGGACAGGGAAGTGAGCAGTTCTTC. Translating gives CASSLGQGSEQFF.

This chain uses TRBV6-2 or TRBV6-3 with TRBJ2-2; 7 bases agree with TRBD2. Trimming at V came to 3 bases and at J to 6 bases, leaving 4 bases not matched to a gene. CDR3 length equals 14 residues. Germline V gene data show CDR1 as MNHEY and CDR2 as SVGEGT. The CDR3 sequence: CASSYVGGAGELFF. The CDR3 coding sequence is TGTGCCAGCAGTTATGTGGGAGGGGCCGGGGAGCTGTTTTTT.

The rearrangement joins TRBV11-2 to TRBJ2-5; a weak D match, TRBD2 (5 bases). The ends were cut back, 3 bases at V and 3 bases at J, with 11 bases in the middle. The germline gives CDR1 SGHAT, CDR2 FQNNGV. The CDR3 is made up of 14 amino acids. CDR3 region: CASSLRVEKETQYF. CDR3 nucleotides: TGTGCCAGCAGCTTGAGGGTTGAGAAAGAGACCCAGTACTTC.

This clonotype showed up many times. V usage is TRBV2 and J usage is TRBJ2-1; 10 bases match TRBD2. The germline V gene has CDR1 SNHLY and CDR2 FYNNEI. Unmatched junction bases numbered 7, after V lost 2 bases and J lost 3 bases. The CDR3 loop spans 17 amino acids. The CDR3 region has the DNA TGTGCCAGCAGTGAACGGCTAGCGGGAGTGAACTACAATGAGCAGTTCTTC. Its translation: CASSERLAGVNYNEQFF. Full variable domain (rest looked up from reference TRBV2 and TRBJ2-1): EPEVTQTPSHQVTQMGQEVILRCVPISNHLYFYWYRQILGQKVEFLVSFYNNEISEKSEIFDDQFSVERPDGSNFTLKIRSTKLEDSAMYFCASSERLAGVNYNEQFFGPGTRLTVL.

In this sample, this clonotype turned up a few times. The rearrangement uses TRBV7-9 and TRBJ2-1; D unresolved. CDR3 length: 13 amino acids. The V end was cut by 5 bases, the J end by 5 bases, with 10 bases between. Germline CDR1 and CDR2: SEHNR and FQNEAQ (reference sequence). DNA of the CDR3: TGTGCCAGCAGCCCGCCGATTAACAATGAGCAGTTCTTC. Amino acids: CASSPPINNEQFF.

This clonotype was observed a few times. The gene calls are TRBV20-1 and TRBJ2-7, with TRBD1 matching over 10 bases. CDR3 length: 13 amino acids. Germline trimming cut 6 bases from V and 4 bases from J; bases unmatched to any gene: 6. Germline CDR1 and CDR2: DFQATT and SNEGSKA (reference sequence). CDR3 DNA: TGCAGTGCCGAGACGGACAGGGGGTACGAGCAGTACTTC. Its protein product is CSAETDRGYEQYF.

This clonotype appeared a few times. The rearrangement links TRBV7-9 to TRBJ2-5; TRBD2 is a possible D gene (6 bases). This CDR3 has 14 amino acids. V lost 1 base and J lost 4, with 10 bases in between. Germline-derived CDR1 and CDR2 are SEHNR and FQNEAQ (reference sequence). The CDR3 reads CASSLEVEGETQYF. The CDR3 DNA sequence: TGTGCCAGCAGCTTAGAGGTGGAGGGAGAGACCCAGTACTTC.

The genes are TRBV12-3 or TRBV12-4 and TRBJ1-2; possibly TRBD1 for D (5 bases). Deletions cut 5 bases from V and 1 base from J, with 17 bases between. The CDR3 is 16 amino acids. DNA of the CDR3: TGTGCCAGCAGTGCCCTGGGCAGGACATATAACTATGGCTACACCTTC. Its translation: CASSALGRTYNYGYTF.